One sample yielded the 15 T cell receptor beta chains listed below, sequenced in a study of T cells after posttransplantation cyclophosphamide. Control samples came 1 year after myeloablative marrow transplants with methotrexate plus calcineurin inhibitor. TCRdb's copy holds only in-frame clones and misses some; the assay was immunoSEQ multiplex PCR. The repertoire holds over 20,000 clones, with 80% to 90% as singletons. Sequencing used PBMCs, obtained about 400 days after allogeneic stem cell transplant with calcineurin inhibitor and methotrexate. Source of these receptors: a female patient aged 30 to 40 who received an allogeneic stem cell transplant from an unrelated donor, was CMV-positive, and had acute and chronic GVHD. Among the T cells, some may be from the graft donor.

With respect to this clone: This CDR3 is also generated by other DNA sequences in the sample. The CDR3 reads CASSASGRPQETQYF. The CDR3 coding sequence is TGTGCCAGCAGCGCGAGTGGGCGTCCCCAAGAGACCCAGTACTTC. The chain carries TRBV9 and TRBJ2-5, with unresolved D. V dropped 3 bases and J dropped 1 base, with 13 bases sitting between them. CDR1 and CDR2 from the germline V gene are SGDLS and YYNGEE. This CDR3 is built from 15 residues.

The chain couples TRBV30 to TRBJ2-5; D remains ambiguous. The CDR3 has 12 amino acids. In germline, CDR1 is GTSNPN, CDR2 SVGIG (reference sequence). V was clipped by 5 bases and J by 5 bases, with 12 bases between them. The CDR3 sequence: CAWAPARETQYF. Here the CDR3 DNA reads TGTGCCTGGGCCCCGGCTAGGGAGACCCAGTACTTC.

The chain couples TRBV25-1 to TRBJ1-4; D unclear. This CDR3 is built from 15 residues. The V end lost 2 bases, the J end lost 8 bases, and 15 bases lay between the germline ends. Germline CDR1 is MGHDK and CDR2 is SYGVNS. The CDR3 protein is CASSEGWAFREKLFF. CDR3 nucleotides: TGTGCCAGCAGTGAAGGGTGGGCCTTTAGGGAAAAACTGTTTTTT.

The CDR3 DNA sequence: TGTGCCTGGAGTGTACAACTAGCGGTCCCCACAGATACGCAGTATTTT. Encoded protein: CAWSVQLAVPTDTQYF. The chain joins TRBV30 to TRBJ2-3; TRBD2 aligns across 8 bases. Germline lookup yields CDR1 GTSNPN and CDR2 SVGIG (reference sequence). The ends lost 0 bases at V and 2 bases at J; junction bases unmatched: 7. CDR3 length equals 16 residues.

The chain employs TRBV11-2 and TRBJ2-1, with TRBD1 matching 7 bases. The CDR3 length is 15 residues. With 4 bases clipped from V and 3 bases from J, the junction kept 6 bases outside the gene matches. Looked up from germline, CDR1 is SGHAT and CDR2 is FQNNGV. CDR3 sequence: CASSYPGQHYNEQFF. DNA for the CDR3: TGTGCCAGCAGCTACCCGGGACAGCACTACAATGAGCAGTTCTTC.

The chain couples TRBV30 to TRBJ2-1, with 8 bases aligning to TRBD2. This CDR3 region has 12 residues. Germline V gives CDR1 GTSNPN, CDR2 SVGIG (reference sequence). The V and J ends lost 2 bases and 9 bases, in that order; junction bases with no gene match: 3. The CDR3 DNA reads TGTGCCTGGAGTCGGGGGGGGTCTGAGCAGTTCTTC. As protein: CAWSRGGSEQFF.

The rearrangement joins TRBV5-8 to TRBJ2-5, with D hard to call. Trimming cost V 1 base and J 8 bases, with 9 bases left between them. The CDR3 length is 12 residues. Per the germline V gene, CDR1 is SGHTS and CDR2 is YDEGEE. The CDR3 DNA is TGTGCCAGCAGCTTGTACCGAGGTACCCAGTACTTC. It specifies CASSLYRGTQYF. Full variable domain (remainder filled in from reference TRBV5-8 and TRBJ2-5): EAGVTQSPTHLIKTRGQQATLRCSPISGHTSVYWYQQALGLGLQFLLWYDEGEERNRGNFPPRFSGRQFPNYSSELNVNALELEDSALYLCASSLYRGTQYFGPGTRLLVL.

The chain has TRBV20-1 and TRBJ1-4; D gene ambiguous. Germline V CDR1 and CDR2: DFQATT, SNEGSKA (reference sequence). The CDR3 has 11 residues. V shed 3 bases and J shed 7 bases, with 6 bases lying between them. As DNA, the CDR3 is TGCAGTGCTAGGGGAGGTGAAAAACTGTTTTTT. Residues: CSARGGEKLFF.

The CDR3 coding sequence is TGTGCCAGCGGGTACGGGTCTGATAATGAAAAACTGTTTTTT. Encoded protein: CASGYGSDNEKLFF. The V call is TRBV27, the J call TRBJ1-4; no clear D gene. The CDR3 has 14 residues. The V end was cut by 8 bases, the J end by 4 bases, with 14 bases between. Germline V gives CDR1 MNHEY, CDR2 SMNVEV (reference sequence).

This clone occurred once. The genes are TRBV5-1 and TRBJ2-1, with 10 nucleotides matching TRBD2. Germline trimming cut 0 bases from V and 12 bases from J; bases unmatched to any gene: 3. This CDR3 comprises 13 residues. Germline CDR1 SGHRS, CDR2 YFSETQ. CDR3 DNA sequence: TGCGCCAGCAGCTTGGAGAGCGGGGGGGCGCAGTTCTTC. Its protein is CASSLESGGAQFF.

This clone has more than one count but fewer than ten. DNA of the CDR3: TGCGCCAGCAGCCGTCGGACTAGCGTCTACGAGCAGTACTTC. It specifies CASSRRTSVYEQYF. This chain uses TRBV4-3 with TRBJ2-7, with 9 bases lining up with TRBD2. V was clipped by 4 bases and J by 3 bases; unmatched bases: 4. This CDR3 contains 14 residues. Germline CDR1 LGHNA, CDR2 YSLEER.

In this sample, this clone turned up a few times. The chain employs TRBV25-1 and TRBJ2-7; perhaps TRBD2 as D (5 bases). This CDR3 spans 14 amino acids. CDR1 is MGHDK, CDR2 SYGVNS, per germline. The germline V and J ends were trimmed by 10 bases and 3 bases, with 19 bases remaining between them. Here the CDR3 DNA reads TGTGCCACCAGGATTCGGGATAGGGTCTACGAGCAGTACTTC. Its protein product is CATRIRDRVYEQYF.

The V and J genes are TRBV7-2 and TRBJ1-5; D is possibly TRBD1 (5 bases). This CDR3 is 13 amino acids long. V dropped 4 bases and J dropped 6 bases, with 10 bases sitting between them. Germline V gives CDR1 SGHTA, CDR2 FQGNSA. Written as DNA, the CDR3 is TGTGCCAGCAGCTCTCGGGGGGGTCAGCCCCAGCATTTT. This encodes CASSSRGGQPQHF.

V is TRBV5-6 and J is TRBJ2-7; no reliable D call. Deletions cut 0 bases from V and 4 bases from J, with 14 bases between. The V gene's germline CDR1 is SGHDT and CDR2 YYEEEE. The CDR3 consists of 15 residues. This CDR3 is CASSLGPRMEYEQYF. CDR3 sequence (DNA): TGTGCCAGCAGCTTGGGTCCGCGAATGGAGTACGAGCAGTACTTC.

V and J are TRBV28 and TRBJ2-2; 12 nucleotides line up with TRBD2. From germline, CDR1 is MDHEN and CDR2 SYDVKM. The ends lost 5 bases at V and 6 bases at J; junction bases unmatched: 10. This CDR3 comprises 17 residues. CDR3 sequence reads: CASSLLAGGLGAGELFF. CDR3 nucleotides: TGTGCCAGCAGTCTACTAGCGGGGGGACTCGGCGCCGGGGAGCTGTTTTTT. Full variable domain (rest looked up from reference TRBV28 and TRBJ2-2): DVKVTQSSRYLVKRTGEKVFLECVQDMDHENMFWYRQDPGLGLRLIYFSYDVKMKEKGDIPEGYSVSREKKERFSLILESASTNQTSMYLCASSLLAGGLGAGELFFGEGSRLTVL.